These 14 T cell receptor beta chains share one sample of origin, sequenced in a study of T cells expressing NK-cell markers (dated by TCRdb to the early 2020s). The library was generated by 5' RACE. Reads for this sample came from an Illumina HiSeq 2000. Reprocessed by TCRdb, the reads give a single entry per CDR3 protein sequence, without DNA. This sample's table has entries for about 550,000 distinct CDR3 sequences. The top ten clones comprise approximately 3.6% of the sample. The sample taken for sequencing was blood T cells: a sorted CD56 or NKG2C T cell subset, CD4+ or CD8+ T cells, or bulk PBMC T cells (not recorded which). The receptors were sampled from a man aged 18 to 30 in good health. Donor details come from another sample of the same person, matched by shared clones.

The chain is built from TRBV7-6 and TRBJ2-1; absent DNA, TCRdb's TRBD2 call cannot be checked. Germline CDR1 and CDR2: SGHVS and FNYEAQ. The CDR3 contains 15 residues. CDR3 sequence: CASSLAMLEGHEQFF. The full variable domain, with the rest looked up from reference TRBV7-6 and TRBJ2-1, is GAGVSQSPRYKVTKRGQDVALRCDPISGHVSLYWYRQALGQGPEFLTYFNYEAQQDKSGLPNDRFSAERPEGSISTLTIQRTEQRDSAMYRCASSLAMLEGHEQFFGPGTRLTVL.

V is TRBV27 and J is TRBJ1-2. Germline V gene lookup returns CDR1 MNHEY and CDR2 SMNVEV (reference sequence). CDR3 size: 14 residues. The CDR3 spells CASSFSGANYGYTF.

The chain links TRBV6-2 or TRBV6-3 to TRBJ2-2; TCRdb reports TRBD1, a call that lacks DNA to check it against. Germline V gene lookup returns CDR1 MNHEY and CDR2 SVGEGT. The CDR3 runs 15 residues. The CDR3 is CASSYGDRVTGELFF.

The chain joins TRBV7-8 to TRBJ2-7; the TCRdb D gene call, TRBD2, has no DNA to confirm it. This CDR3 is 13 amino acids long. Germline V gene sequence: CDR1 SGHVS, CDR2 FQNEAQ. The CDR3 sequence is CASSSTGGREQYF.

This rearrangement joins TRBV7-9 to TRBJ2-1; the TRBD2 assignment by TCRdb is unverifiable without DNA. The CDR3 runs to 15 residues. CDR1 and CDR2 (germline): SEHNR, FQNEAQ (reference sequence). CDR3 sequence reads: CASSASGLGVHEQFF.

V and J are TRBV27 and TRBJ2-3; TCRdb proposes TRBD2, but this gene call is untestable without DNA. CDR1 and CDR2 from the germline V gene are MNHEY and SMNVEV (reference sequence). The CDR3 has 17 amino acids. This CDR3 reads CASALTGAGGTTDTQYF.

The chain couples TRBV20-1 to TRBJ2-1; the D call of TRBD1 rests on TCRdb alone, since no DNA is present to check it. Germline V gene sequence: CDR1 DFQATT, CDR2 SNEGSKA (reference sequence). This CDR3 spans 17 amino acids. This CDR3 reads CSARDQGGTSSYNEQFF.

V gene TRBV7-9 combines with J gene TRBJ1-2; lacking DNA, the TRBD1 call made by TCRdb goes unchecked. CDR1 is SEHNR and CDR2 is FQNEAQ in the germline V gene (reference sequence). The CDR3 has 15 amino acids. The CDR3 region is CASFLGAEANYGYTF.

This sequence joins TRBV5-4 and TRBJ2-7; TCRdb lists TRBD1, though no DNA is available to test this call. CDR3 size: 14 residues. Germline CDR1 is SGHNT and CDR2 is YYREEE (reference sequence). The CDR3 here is CASSPDTKAYEQYF.

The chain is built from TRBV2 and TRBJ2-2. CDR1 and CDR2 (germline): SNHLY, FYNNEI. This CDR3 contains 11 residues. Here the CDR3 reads CATTQAGELFF.

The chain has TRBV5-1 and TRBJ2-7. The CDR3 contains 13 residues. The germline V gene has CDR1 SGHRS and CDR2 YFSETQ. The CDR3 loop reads CASRDGSSYEQYF.

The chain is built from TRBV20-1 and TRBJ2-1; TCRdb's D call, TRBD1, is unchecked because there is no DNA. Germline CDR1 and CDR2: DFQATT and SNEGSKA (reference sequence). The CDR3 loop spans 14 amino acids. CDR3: CSASGDRVINEQFF.

CDR3 protein: CSAGGIDTEAFF. The chain has TRBV20-1 and TRBJ1-1; TCRdb gives TRBD1 as the D gene, but with no DNA this cannot be confirmed. Germline V gene lookup returns CDR1 DFQATT and CDR2 SNEGSKA (reference sequence). The CDR3 length is 12 residues.

The CDR3 spells CASTQSLMSTGMNTEAFF. The chain links TRBV3-1 to TRBJ1-1; the D call of TRBD1 rests on TCRdb alone, since no DNA is present to check it. This CDR3 comprises 18 residues. Per the germline V gene, CDR1 is LGHDT and CDR2 is YNNKEL (reference sequence).